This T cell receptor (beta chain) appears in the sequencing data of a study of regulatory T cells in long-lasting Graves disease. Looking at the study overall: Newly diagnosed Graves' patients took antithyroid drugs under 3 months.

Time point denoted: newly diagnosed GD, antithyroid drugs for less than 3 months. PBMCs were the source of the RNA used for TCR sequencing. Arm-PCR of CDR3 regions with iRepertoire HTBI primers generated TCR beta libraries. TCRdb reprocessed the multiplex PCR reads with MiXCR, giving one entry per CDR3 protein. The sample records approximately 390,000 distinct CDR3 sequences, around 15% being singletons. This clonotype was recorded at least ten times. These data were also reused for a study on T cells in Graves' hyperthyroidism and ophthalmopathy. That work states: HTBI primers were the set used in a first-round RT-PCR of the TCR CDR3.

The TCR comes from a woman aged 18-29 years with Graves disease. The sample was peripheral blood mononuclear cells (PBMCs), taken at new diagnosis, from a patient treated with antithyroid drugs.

The CDR3 region has the DNA TGCAGTGCTAGAGTGGCGGCTGCAGGGACCGGGGAGCTGTTTTTT. Translating gives CSARVAAAGTGELFF. The chain couples TRBV20-1 to TRBJ2-2; a possible D gene is TRBD1 (5 bases). Trimming removed 1 base from V and 5 bases from J, with 14 bases in between. CDR1 and CDR2 (germline): DFQATT, SNEGSKA (reference sequence). CDR3 size: 15 residues.